These 20 T cell receptor beta chains were all obtained from the same sample, sequenced in a study of cytomegalovirus exposure and HLA in healthy donors. The PCR employed 60 Vbeta primers together with 13 Jbeta primers. The repertoire was sequenced with immunoSEQ multiplex PCR; TCRdb's copy has only in-frame clones and lacks some. Of around 220,000 clones in the sample, 75% were seen once. Sequenced input: PBMCs. Every receptor here comes from a woman younger than 45 in good health and CMV-seronegative.

The chain carries TRBV7-6 and TRBJ2-6; a possible D gene is TRBD2 (5 bases). There are 16 residues in the CDR3. Trimming cost V 1 base and J 0 bases, with 7 bases left between them. The germline V gene encodes CDR1 SGHVS and CDR2 FNYEAQ. In DNA, the CDR3 is TGTGCCAGCAGCTTAGGCGGGTCCTCTGGGGCCAACGTCCTGACTTTC. Protein product: CASSLGGSSGANVLTF.

The chain uses TRBV14 and TRBJ1-3; D uncertain. Per germline, CDR1 SGHDN and CDR2 FVKESK. This CDR3 is 16 amino acids long. V was cut by 4 bases and J by 0 bases, with 13 bases left in between. CDR3 sequence (DNA): TGTGCCAGCAGCCGTGGCCTAGCCGGCTCTGGAAACACCATATATTTT. Protein sequence: CASSRGLAGSGNTIYF.

A single count supports this clone. A junction boundary mismatches the germline segment, possibly from a read error. This sequence joins TRBV11-1 and TRBJ2-2, with TRBD1 matching 7 bases. This CDR3 is built from 14 residues. Per the germline V gene, CDR1 is SGHAT and CDR2 is FQDESV (reference sequence). The chain's CDR3 is CASSLQGNNGELFF. As DNA, the CDR3 is TGTGCCAGCAGCCTACAGGGGAACAACGGGGAGCTGTTTTTT.

The chain links TRBV11-3 to TRBJ1-1; the D gene is possibly TRBD1 (5 bases). V dropped 6 bases and J dropped 5 bases, with 16 bases sitting between them. The CDR3 consists of 14 residues. The V gene's germline CDR1 is SGHNT and CDR2 YENEEA. The CDR3 is CASSHSPRGTEAFF. Written as DNA, the CDR3 is TGTGCCAGCAGTCACTCCCCCCGGGGGACTGAAGCTTTCTTT.

This clone was counted once. The gene calls are TRBV6-5 and TRBJ1-2; 10 positions match TRBD1. J was trimmed by 6 bases and V by 4 bases; bases with no gene match: 2. Germline loops: CDR1 MNHEY, CDR2 SVGAGI. There are 13 residues in the CDR3. The CDR3 DNA reads TGTGCCAGCAGTTCGACAGGGGGCGATGGCTACACCTTC. Protein product: CASSSTGGDGYTF.

The V call is TRBV4-1, the J call TRBJ1-6, with D possibly TRBD1 on 5 matching bases. Deletions cut 1 base from V and 10 bases from J, with 14 bases between. The germline V gene encodes CDR1 MGHRA and CDR2 YSYEKL. The CDR3 has 15 residues. In DNA form, the CDR3 reads TGCGCCAGCAGCCAAGTGGCCCGGGGGTGGTCACCCCTCCACTTT. Its protein product is CASSQVARGWSPLHF.

V usage is TRBV30 and J usage is TRBJ1-1; D is perhaps TRBD1 (5 bases). The CDR3 consists of 13 residues. CDR1 is GTSNPN, CDR2 SVGIG, per germline (reference sequence). With 0 bases removed from V and 5 bases from J, the gap between germline ends came to 10 bases. The CDR3 DNA sequence: TGTGCCTGGAGTGTAGTGGGGCTTACTGAAGCTTTCTTT. Its protein is CAWSVVGLTEAFF.

The rearrangement links TRBV19 to TRBJ2-2; 7 nucleotides agree with TRBD1. J was trimmed by 3 bases and V by 3 bases; bases with no gene match: 7. The V gene's germline CDR1 is LNHDA and CDR2 SQIVND (reference sequence). The CDR3 has 16 amino acids. This CDR3 is CASSIKDRFYTGELFF. Written as DNA, the CDR3 is TGTGCCAGTAGTATCAAGGACAGGTTTTACACCGGGGAGCTGTTTTTT.

This chain joins TRBV6-5 and TRBJ1-5; D ambiguous. Per the germline V gene, CDR1 is MNHEY and CDR2 is SVGAGI. V lost 8 bases to trimming and J lost 3 bases, with 14 bases between them. The CDR3 length is 14 residues. CDR3 protein: CASWEGGYNQPQHF. For the CDR3, the DNA is TGTGCCAGCTGGGAGGGAGGTTACAATCAGCCCCAGCATTTT.

This clone has just a few counts. The chain carries TRBV6-5 and TRBJ2-5; 7 bases are shared with TRBD1. The V and J ends lost 6 bases and 4 bases, in that order; junction bases with no gene match: 11. Germline values: CDR1 MNHEY, CDR2 SVGAGI. The CDR3 is 15 amino acids. Here the CDR3 DNA reads TGTGCCAGCAGCTCAGAGAAAAACAGGGGAGAGACCCAGTACTTC. It yields the protein CASSSEKNRGETQYF.

Concerning this clone itself: Compared with germline, one end of the junction differs, possibly owing to a read error. The rearrangement uses TRBV7-7 and TRBJ2-2; TRBD2 aligns across 10 bases. Germline V CDR1 and CDR2: SSHAT, FNYEAQ (reference sequence). The CDR3 spans 16 residues. CDR3 residues: CASSSSGGALPGELFF. The CDR3 DNA follows: TGTGCTAGCAGCTCCAGCGGGGGGGCTCTTCCCGGGGAGCTGTTTTTT.

The V gene is TRBV5-1, the J gene TRBJ1-3; 8 positions match TRBD1. Germline V gene lookup returns CDR1 SGHRS and CDR2 YFSETQ. Trimming took 4 bases from V and 4 from J; bases not matched to a gene: 1. The CDR3 extends over 13 amino acids. Here the CDR3 DNA reads TGCGCCAGCAGCCCAGGGGGCGGAAACACCATATATTTT. Translated, it gives CASSPGGGNTIYF.

The chain links TRBV6-5 to TRBJ2-7; D is perhaps TRBD1 (6 bases). V was trimmed by 9 bases and J by 1 base, leaving 13 bases between them. Per the germline V gene, CDR1 is MNHEY and CDR2 is SVGAGI. The CDR3 loop spans 13 amino acids. The CDR3 sequence is CASSGTPSYEQYF. As DNA, the CDR3 is TGTGCCAGTTCCGGGACACCTTCCTACGAGCAGTACTTC.

This chain links TRBV9 with TRBJ2-4, with 14 bases lining up with TRBD2. Per germline, CDR1 SGDLS and CDR2 YYNGEE. V trimming: 4 bases; J trimming: 0 bases; junction bases outside the gene matches: 12. This CDR3 region has 20 residues. CDR3 coding DNA: TGTGCCAGCAGCCCCGGGACTAGCGGGAGTGGGGTGATAGCCAAAAACATTCAGTACTTC. Protein sequence: CASSPGTSGSGVIAKNIQYF.

V usage is TRBV6-5 and J usage is TRBJ1-2, with 9 positions matching TRBD1. The CDR3 has 16 amino acids. Germline assignment: CDR1 MNHEY and CDR2 SVGAGI. The junction had 7 bases not matched to a gene; V was cut back by 4 bases and J by 1 base. CDR3 nucleotides: TGTGCCAGCAGTTTGACAGGACAGGGGAGTAACTATGGCTACACCTTC. This gives the protein CASSLTGQGSNYGYTF.

The rearrangement links TRBV25-1 to TRBJ1-1; D not certain. The CDR3 is made up of 12 amino acids. The V gene's germline CDR1 is MGHDK and CDR2 SYGVNS. V was shortened by 4 bases and J by 3 bases, with 6 bases between the two germline ends. CDR3 in DNA: TGTGCCAGCAGTGCTGGCTACACTGAAGCTTTCTTT. Translation gives CASSAGYTEAFF.

This chain links TRBV5-6 with TRBJ1-1, with 7 bases matching TRBD1. V lost 4 bases, J lost 1 base, and 7 bases stayed unmatched. Germline-derived CDR1 and CDR2 are SGHDT and YYEEEE. The CDR3 has 15 amino acids. The CDR3 reads CASSQNRGPNTEAFF. The CDR3, as DNA: TGTGCCAGCAGCCAGAACAGGGGACCGAACACTGAAGCTTTCTTT.

V usage is TRBV19 and J usage is TRBJ1-2; perhaps TRBD1 as D (6 bases). Trimming took off 5 bases at V and 4 bases at J, with 32 bases between the two ends. Germline V CDR1 and CDR2: LNHDA, SQIVND (reference sequence). This CDR3 has 20 residues. The CDR3 region has the DNA TGTGCCAGTAGTTCCCAATTATTTGGGGGCGGATCCCTCCCTAGCTATGGCTACACCTTC. Translated, it gives CASSSQLFGGGSLPSYGYTF.

This sequence joins TRBV11-2 and TRBJ2-7, with TRBD1 identical over 8 bases. The CDR3 extends over 15 amino acids. V dropped 4 bases and J dropped 0; count of bases not matched to a gene: 5. CDR1 is SGHAT, CDR2 FQNNGV, per germline. The CDR3 spells CASSWGQEPSYEQYF. The DNA of the CDR3 is TGTGCCAGCAGCTGGGGACAGGAACCCTCCTACGAGCAGTACTTC. Drawing the rest from reference TRBV11-2 and TRBJ2-7, the complete variable domain is EAGVAQSPRYKIIEKRQSVAFWCNPISGHATLYWYQQILGQGPKLLIQFQNNGVVDDSQLPKDRFSAERLKGVDSTLKIQPAKLEDSAVYLCASSWGQEPSYEQYFGPGTRLTVT.

The CDR3 spells CSVLWGVEETQYF. The CDR3 nucleotides read TGCAGCGTTTTATGGGGGGTGGAAGAGACCCAGTACTTC. The chain joins TRBV29-1 to TRBJ2-5; D is perhaps TRBD2 (6 bases). Germline V gene sequence: CDR1 SQVTM, CDR2 ANQGSEA. The length of the CDR3 is 13 residues. Trimming took 5 bases from V and 3 from J, leaving 13 bases between them. The complete variable domain, with remaining parts taken from reference TRBV29-1 and TRBJ2-5, reads SAVISQKPSRDICQRGTSLTIQCQVDSQVTMMFWYRQQPGQSLTLIATANQGSEATYESGFVIDKFPISRPNLTFSTLTVSNMSPEDSSIYLCSVLWGVEETQYFGPGTRLLVL.